The rows below give T cell receptor beta chains drawn from one sample of a study of T-cell memory formation after mild COVID-19. One entry per CDR3 protein, called by TCRdb with MiXCR from the 5' RACE reads. The table records around 390,000 distinct CDR3 sequences, roughly 15% of them present only once. The sequenced sample consisted of PBMCs or a T cell subset sorted from them (not recorded which). These receptors originate from a man between 18 and 29 years old who had mild COVID-19 (a few samples of this study predate the infection). Cell type and time point are not known. CDR3s include the opening cysteine and the closing phenylalanine or tryptophan. The order of the fields is CDR3 length, D gene, clone size, J gene, V gene, CDR3 protein, CDR3 DNA. The D gene is left open where the match is weak. Clone size appears in some rows only: once, few, many, or a class for an expanded clone.

cdr3_length: 17; d_call: NA; clone_size: NA; j_call: TRBJ2-3; v_call: TRBV5-1; cdr3_aa: CASSLVSGLAIPDTQYF; cdr3_nt: TGCGCCAGCAGCTTGGTTTCTGGGCTAGCGATCCCAGATACGCAGTATTTT
cdr3_length: 13; d_call: NA; clone_size: NA; j_call: TRBJ2-5; v_call: TRBV7-2; cdr3_aa: CASIRYTEETQYF; cdr3_nt: TGTGCCAGCATCCGGTACACGGAAGAGACCCAGTACTTC
cdr3_length: 13; d_call: NA; clone_size: few; j_call: TRBJ1-6; v_call: TRBV27; cdr3_aa: CASSWGRTGPLHF; cdr3_nt: TGTGCCAGCTCCTGGGGCAGAACGGGACCCCTCCACTTT
cdr3_length: 15; d_call: TRBD1; clone_size: few; j_call: TRBJ1-1; v_call: TRBV9; cdr3_aa: CASSPTGQVDTEAFF; cdr3_nt: TGTGCCAGCAGCCCAACCGGACAGGTAGACACTGAAGCTTTCTTT
cdr3_length: 13; d_call: NA; clone_size: NA; j_call: TRBJ1-2; v_call: TRBV12-3/TRBV12-4; cdr3_aa: CARGPWEGSGYTF; cdr3_nt: TGTGCCAGAGGTCCCTGGGAGGGCTCCGGCTACACCTTC
cdr3_length: 13; d_call: NA; clone_size: NA; j_call: TRBJ1-6; v_call: TRBV5-1; cdr3_aa: CASSLVGRSPLHF; cdr3_nt: TGCGCCAGCAGCTTGGTGGGGCGGTCACCCCTCCACTTT
cdr3_length: 13; d_call: NA; clone_size: few; j_call: TRBJ1-2; v_call: TRBV5-6; cdr3_aa: CASSLDKAYGYTF; cdr3_nt: TGTGCCAGCAGCCTCGACAAGGCCTATGGCTACACCTTC
cdr3_length: 13; d_call: NA; clone_size: NA; j_call: TRBJ1-1; v_call: TRBV20-1; cdr3_aa: CSASSDSVTEAFF; cdr3_nt: TGCAGTGCTAGCTCGGACTCCGTTACTGAAGCTTTCTTT
cdr3_length: 13; d_call: NA; clone_size: few; j_call: TRBJ1-6; v_call: TRBV12-3/TRBV12-4; cdr3_aa: CASSLGSYSPLHF; cdr3_nt: TGTGCCAGCAGCCTCGGGAGTTATTCACCCCTCCACTTT
cdr3_length: 16; d_call: TRBD1; clone_size: few; j_call: TRBJ2-7; v_call: TRBV5-1; cdr3_aa: CASSLRLTGTNYEQYF; cdr3_nt: TGCGCCAGCAGCTTGCGGTTGACAGGGACGAACTACGAGCAGTACTTC
cdr3_length: 13; d_call: NA; clone_size: NA; j_call: TRBJ1-1; v_call: TRBV10-3; cdr3_aa: CAISEDPNTEAFF; cdr3_nt: TGTGCCATCAGTGAGGACCCCAACACTGAAGCTTTCTTT